A selection of T cell receptor beta chains follows, all from one sample in a study of human T cells and chemical hapten exposure. TCRdb fed the RACE reads into MiXCR, producing one record per CDR3 protein. The sample contains about 270,000 distinct CDR3 sequences, roughly 8% of which appear only once. The sequencing here drew on whole blood, taken in connection with sensitization to the hapten diphenylcyclopropenone (DPC). The receptors derive from a man aged 18 to 30 with alopecia areata. Some clones in this sample may be carry-over from other donors' samples. Both conserved end residues are part of each CDR3. A D gene is named only where the DNA matches it firmly. The size entry is marked missing in some rows and otherwise reads once, few, many or a size class.

J gene	clone size	V gene	D gene	CDR3 DNA	CDR3 protein
TRBJ1-3	few	TRBV6-5	NA	TGTGCCAGCAGTGGACTAACTGGAAACACCATATATTTT	CASSGLTGNTIYF
TRBJ1-1	NA	TRBV29-1	TRBD1	TGCAGCGTCCTCCCGGGACAGGGGGCGCGATTTGAAGCTTTCTTT	CSVLPGQGARFEAFF
TRBJ1-6	many	TRBV5-5	TRBD1	TGTGCCAGCTTGGACAGGGATTATAATTCACCCCTCCACTTT	CASLDRDYNSPLHF
TRBJ1-1	many	TRBV5-1	TRBD1	TGCGCCAGCAGCCTACAGGGGGGGCCTGATTCTTTCTTT	CASSLQGGPDSFF
TRBJ1-5	few	TRBV27	TRBD1	TGTGCCAGCAGTACAGGGGGGCAGCCCCAGCATTTT	CASSTGGQPQHF
TRBJ2-4	few	TRBV3-1	TRBD1	TGTGCCAGCAGCTGGACAGGGGGTGGCAAAAACATTCAGTACTTC	CASSWTGGGKNIQYF
TRBJ2-1	few	TRBV5-1	NA	TGCGCCAGCAGCCTTAGGACAGGGAGGGCCTACAATGAGCAGTTCTTC	CASSLRTGRAYNEQFF
TRBJ1-2	few	TRBV12-3/TRBV12-4	NA	TGTGCCAGCACCCTACGGGGATACTATGGCTACACCTTC	CASTLRGYYGYTF
TRBJ2-7	many	TRBV4-3	NA	TGCGCCAGCAGCCAAGATTTTCCAGACACACTCTACGAGCAGTACTTC	CASSQDFPDTLYEQYF
TRBJ1-6	NA	TRBV9	TRBD1	TGTGCCAGCAGCGTAGCGGCAGGGGGTGAATCACCCCTCCACTTT	CASSVAAGGESPLHF
TRBJ2-7	NA	TRBV4-3	NA	TGCGCCAGCAGCCAAGATTACGACACAGACTACGAGCAGTACTTC	CASSQDYDTDYEQYF
TRBJ1-3	NA	TRBV15	NA	TGTGCCACCAGCCGGAGGGTTGGAAACACCATATATTTT	CATSRRVGNTIYF
TRBJ1-2	NA	TRBV4-3	NA	TGCGCCAGCAGCCAAGATGAGACGCCGGGTAATGGCTACACCTTC	CASSQDETPGNGYTF
TRBJ1-4	few	TRBV7-9	NA	TGTGCCAGCAGCCCCCCCTGGACAGCTCGAAATGAAAAACTGTTTTTT	CASSPPWTARNEKLFF
TRBJ1-1	NA	TRBV2	NA	TGTGCCAGCAGTGGTTTGGGGGCCGGGACTGAAGCTTTCTTT	CASSGLGAGTEAFF
TRBJ2-3	few	TRBV10-3	TRBD1	TGTGCCGCATCGGACAGGGGCGGCACAGATACGCAGTATTTT	CAASDRGGTDTQYF
TRBJ1-2	many	TRBV4-3	TRBD1	TGCGCCAGCAGCCAAGATCAGGGGGGGCCTGGCTACACCTTC	CASSQDQGGPGYTF
TRBJ2-3	few	TRBV6-2/TRBV6-3	NA	TGTGCCAGCAGCCCACCTAAGACTTTTCTAGCGCCGACTACAAGCACAGATACGCAGTATTTT	CASSPPKTFLAPTTSTDTQYF
TRBJ2-3	NA	TRBV28	TRBD2	TGTGCCAGCAGTGAGCCGGGGGGAGGAGATACGCAGTATTTT	CASSEPGGGDTQYF
TRBJ2-2	NA	TRBV29-1	NA	TGCAGCGTTGAACCCCGCTGGACCGGGGAGCTGTTTTTT	CSVEPRWTGELFF
TRBJ2-4	many	TRBV9	NA	TGTGCCAGCCTCGTACTTAAGTTAGCCAAAAACATTCAGTACTTC	CASLVLKLAKNIQYF
TRBJ1-1	NA	TRBV28	NA	TGTGCCAGCAGTTTAGCCGGGGGAGCTTTCTTT	CASSLAGGAFF
TRBJ2-5	NA	TRBV3-1	TRBD1	TGTGCCAGCAGCCAAACCTTTCAGGGGGCATCGGAGACCCAGTACTTC	CASSQTFQGASETQYF
TRBJ2-5	many	TRBV20-1	NA	TGCAGTGCTAGCCCCGAAGAGACCCAGTACTTC	CSASPEETQYF
TRBJ1-6	many	TRBV6-1	NA	TGTGCCAGCAGTGAAGGGGAGCCTAGTTCACCCCTCCACTTT	CASSEGEPSSPLHF
TRBJ1-5	few	TRBV7-2	TRBD1	TGTGCCAGCAGCTTATCCCGGGACAGGTTGAATAGCAATCAGCCCCAGCATTTT	CASSLSRDRLNSNQPQHF
TRBJ2-5	few	TRBV29-1	NA	TGCAGCGTTGCGATAAACAGGGATTCGCAAGAGACCCAGTACTTC	CSVAINRDSQETQYF
TRBJ1-1	few	TRBV20-1	NA	TGCAGTGCTAGAGATTTGGGTACCGCTGAAGCTTTCTTT	CSARDLGTAEAFF
TRBJ1-2	NA	TRBV12-3/TRBV12-4	NA	TGTGCCAGCAGTTCGGGACACGTCGTGGGCTACACCTTC	CASSSGHVVGYTF
TRBJ1-2	many	TRBV5-1	NA	TGCGCCAGCACCCAGGGCTATGGCTACACCTTC	CASTQGYGYTF
TRBJ2-5	few	TRBV29-1	NA	TGCAGCGTTGATCGGCAGTACCAAGAGACCCAGTACTTC	CSVDRQYQETQYF
TRBJ2-1	NA	TRBV7-9	NA	TGTGCCAGCAGCCCGACAGACTCCTACAATGAGCAGTTCTTC	CASSPTDSYNEQFF
TRBJ2-7	many	TRBV5-1	TRBD1	TGCGCCAGCAGACCCGGACAGGGAAGCTCCTACGAGCAGTACTTC	CASRPGQGSSYEQYF
TRBJ1-3	NA	TRBV6-2/TRBV6-3	NA	TGTGCCAGCAGTTACCGAATGCCGTGGGAATCTGGAAACACCATATATTTT	CASSYRMPWESGNTIYF
TRBJ1-6	few	TRBV12-3/TRBV12-4	TRBD1	TGTGCCAGCCGAATCCCCGGGACAGGGGTTTCACCCCTCCACTTT	CASRIPGTGVSPLHF
TRBJ2-4	few	TRBV20-1	NA	TGCAGTGCTAGGGGCAGGGGACTGACTCTAGCCAAAAACATTCAGTACTTC	CSARGRGLTLAKNIQYF
TRBJ2-5	many	TRBV25-1	NA	TGTGCCAGCAGTGAATTGGGTGGGGTAGAAATTTTGGAGACCCAGTACTTC	CASSELGGVEILETQYF
TRBJ2-7	many	TRBV9	NA	TGTGCCAGCAGCGTAAGGGGAGACTCCTACGAGCAGTACTTC	CASSVRGDSYEQYF
TRBJ1-1	NA	TRBV7-3	TRBD1	TGTGCCAGCAGCCAACAGGGGTTGAACACTGAAGCTTTCTTT	CASSQQGLNTEAFF
TRBJ2-5	few	TRBV4-2	TRBD2	TGTGCCAGCAGCCAAGAAACTAGCGGGCAAGAGACCCAGTACTTC	CASSQETSGQETQYF
TRBJ2-1	NA	TRBV3-1	NA	TGTGCCAGCAGCGAAGACAGTCATAAGCAGTTCTTC	CASSEDSHKQFF
TRBJ1-2	NA	TRBV20-1	NA	TGCAGTGCTATACCCAGGACGGATGGCTACACCTTC	CSAIPRTDGYTF
TRBJ2-2	NA	TRBV9	TRBD1	TGTGCCAGCAGGAGAGAAGGACAGGGGTTCACCGGGGAGCTGTTTTTT	CASRREGQGFTGELFF
TRBJ2-7	NA	TRBV6-1	TRBD1	TGTGCCAGCAGTGACTACAGGACAGGGAATTACTACGAGCAGTACTTC	CASSDYRTGNYYEQYF
TRBJ2-2	NA	TRBV9	NA	TGTGCCAGCAGCCCGCAGGGACCCACCGGGGAGCTGTTTTTT	CASSPQGPTGELFF
TRBJ2-1	few	TRBV5-1	NA	TGCGCCAGCAGCTTGTTAGTCCGTAACAATGAGCAGTTCTTC	CASSLLVRNNEQFF
TRBJ1-2	many	TRBV4-3	TRBD1	TGCGCCAGCAGCCAACGGACAGGGGTGCATGGCTACACCTTC	CASSQRTGVHGYTF
TRBJ1-6	NA	TRBV7-9	NA	TGTGCCAGCAGCTCCCTCGTGTTCTCCTATAATTCACCCCTCCACTTT	CASSSLVFSYNSPLHF
TRBJ1-1	many	TRBV28	NA	TGTGCCAGCGGTTTTAGGGGGAGGACTGAAGCTTTCTTT	CASGFRGRTEAFF
TRBJ1-2	NA	TRBV9	NA	TGTGCCAGCAGCGTAGAGGGTAGAGGGCCGACAGGAGGGACCTATGGCTACACCTTC	CASSVEGRGPTGGTYGYTF
TRBJ1-5	many	TRBV12-3/TRBV12-4	TRBD1	TGTGCCAGCAGTCGGACCGGGACAGGGAGAATTAATCAGCCCCAGCATTTT	CASSRTGTGRINQPQHF
TRBJ1-1	few	TRBV5-6	NA	TGTGCCAGCAGCCACCCCTCGGAGGGGTTCACTGAAGCTTTCTTT	CASSHPSEGFTEAFF
TRBJ2-5	NA	TRBV5-1	NA	TGCACCAGCAAGCGCAGGGATACCCAAGAGACCCAGTACTTC	CTSKRRDTQETQYF
TRBJ1-5	NA	TRBV24-1	NA	TGTGCCACCAGTTTTGGATATAGCAATCAGCCCCAGCATTTT	CATSFGYSNQPQHF
TRBJ1-1	NA	TRBV29-1	NA	TGCAGCGGCCTTCTGCTGGGTTTCAACACTGAAGCTTTCTTT	CSGLLLGFNTEAFF